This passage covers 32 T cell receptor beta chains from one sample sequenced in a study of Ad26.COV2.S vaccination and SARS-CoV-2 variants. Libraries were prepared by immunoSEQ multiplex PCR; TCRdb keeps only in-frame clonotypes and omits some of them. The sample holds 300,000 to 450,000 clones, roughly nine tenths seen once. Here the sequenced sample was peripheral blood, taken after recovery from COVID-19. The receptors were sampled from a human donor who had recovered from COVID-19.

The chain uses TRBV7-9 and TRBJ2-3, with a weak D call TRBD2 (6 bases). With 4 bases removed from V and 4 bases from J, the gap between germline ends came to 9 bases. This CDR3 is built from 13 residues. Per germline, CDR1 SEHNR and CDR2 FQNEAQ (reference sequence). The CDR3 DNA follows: TGTGCCAGCAGCTCGGACTATCCAGATACGCAGTATTTT. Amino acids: CASSSDYPDTQYF.

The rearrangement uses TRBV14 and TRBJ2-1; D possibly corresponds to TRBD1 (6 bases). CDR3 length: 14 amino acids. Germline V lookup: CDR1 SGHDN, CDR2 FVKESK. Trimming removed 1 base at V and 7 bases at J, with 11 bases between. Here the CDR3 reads CASSQAGQWNEQFF. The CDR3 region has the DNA TGTGCCAGCAGCCAAGCGGGACAATGGAATGAGCAGTTCTTC.

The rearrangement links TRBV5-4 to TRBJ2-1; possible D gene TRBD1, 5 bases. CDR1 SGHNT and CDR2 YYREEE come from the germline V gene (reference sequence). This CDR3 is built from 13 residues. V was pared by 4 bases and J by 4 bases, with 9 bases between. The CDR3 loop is CASSPDTYNEQFF. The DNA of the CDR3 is TGTGCCAGCAGCCCGGACACATACAATGAGCAGTTCTTC.

The CDR3 sequence: CAIRTSGGARTDTQYF. DNA of the CDR3: TGTGCCATCAGGACTAGCGGGGGGGCCAGGACAGATACGCAGTATTTT. The chain recombines TRBV10-3 with TRBJ2-3; 14 bases agree with TRBD2. The V segment lost 6 bases and the J segment 3 bases; nucleotides outside the gene matches: 5. CDR3 size: 16 residues. Germline V gene lookup returns CDR1 ENHRY and CDR2 SYGVKD.

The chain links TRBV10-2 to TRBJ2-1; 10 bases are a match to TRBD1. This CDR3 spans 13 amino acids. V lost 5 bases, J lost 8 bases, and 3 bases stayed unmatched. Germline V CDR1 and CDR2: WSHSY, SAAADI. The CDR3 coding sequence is TGCGCCAGCAGTAGACAGGGGGCATATGAGCAGTTCTTC. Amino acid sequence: CASSRQGAYEQFF.

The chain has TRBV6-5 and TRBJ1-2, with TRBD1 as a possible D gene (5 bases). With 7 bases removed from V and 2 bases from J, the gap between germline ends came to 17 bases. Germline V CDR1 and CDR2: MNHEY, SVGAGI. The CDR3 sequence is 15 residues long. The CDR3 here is CASTALPTANYGYTF. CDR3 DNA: TGTGCCAGCACCGCCCTCCCGACAGCCAACTATGGCTACACCTTC.

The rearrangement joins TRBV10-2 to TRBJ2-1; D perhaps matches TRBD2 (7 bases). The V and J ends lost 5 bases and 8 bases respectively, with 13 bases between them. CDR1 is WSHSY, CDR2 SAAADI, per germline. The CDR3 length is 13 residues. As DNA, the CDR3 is TGCGCCAGCAGTAGGCAGGGGAGGGATGAGCAGTTCTTC. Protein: CASSRQGRDEQFF.

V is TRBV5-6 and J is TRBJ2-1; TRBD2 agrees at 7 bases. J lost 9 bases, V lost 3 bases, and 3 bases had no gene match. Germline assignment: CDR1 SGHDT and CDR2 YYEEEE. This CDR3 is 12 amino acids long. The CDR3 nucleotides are TGTGCCAGCAGCTGGGAGGGCGGTGAGCAGTTCTTC. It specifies CASSWEGGEQFF.

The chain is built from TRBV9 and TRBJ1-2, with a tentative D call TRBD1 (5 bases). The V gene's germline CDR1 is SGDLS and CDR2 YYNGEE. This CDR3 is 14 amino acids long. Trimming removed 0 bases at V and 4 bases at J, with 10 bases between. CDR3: CASSVGQISYGYTF. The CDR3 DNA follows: TGTGCCAGCAGCGTAGGACAGATATCCTATGGCTACACCTTC. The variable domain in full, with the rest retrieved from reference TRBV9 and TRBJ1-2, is DSGVTQTPKHLITATGQRVTLRCSPRSGDLSVYWYQQSLDQGLQFLIQYYNGEERAKGNILERFSAQQFPDLHSELNLSSLELGDSALYFCASSVGQISYGYTFGSGTRLTVV.

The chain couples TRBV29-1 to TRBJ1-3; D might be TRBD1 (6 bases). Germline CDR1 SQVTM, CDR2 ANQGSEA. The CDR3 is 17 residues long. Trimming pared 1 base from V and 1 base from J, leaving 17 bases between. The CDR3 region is CSVEAPRLQGSGNTIYF. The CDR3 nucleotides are TGCAGCGTTGAAGCCCCCCGCCTACAGGGATCTGGAAACACCATATATTTT.

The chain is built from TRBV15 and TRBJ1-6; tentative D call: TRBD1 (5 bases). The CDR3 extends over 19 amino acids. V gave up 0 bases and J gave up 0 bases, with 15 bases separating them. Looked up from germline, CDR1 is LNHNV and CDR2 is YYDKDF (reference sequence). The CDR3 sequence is CATSRDKVSGSSYNSPLHF. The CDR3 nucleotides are TGTGCCACCAGCAGAGATAAGGTGTCAGGGAGCTCCTATAATTCACCCCTCCACTTT.

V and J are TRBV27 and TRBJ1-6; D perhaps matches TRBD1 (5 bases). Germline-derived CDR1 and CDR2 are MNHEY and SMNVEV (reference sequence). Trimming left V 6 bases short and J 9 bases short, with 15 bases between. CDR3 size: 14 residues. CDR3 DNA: TGTGCCAGCAGAGGTCCAGGGAAAACTTCACCCCTCCACTTT. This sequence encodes CASRGPGKTSPLHF.

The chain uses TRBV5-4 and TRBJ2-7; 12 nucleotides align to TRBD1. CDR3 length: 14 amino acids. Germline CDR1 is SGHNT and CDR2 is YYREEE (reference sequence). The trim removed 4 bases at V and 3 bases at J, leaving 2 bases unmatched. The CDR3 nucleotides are TGTGCCAGCAGCCGGGACAGGGGGCACTACGAGCAGTACTTC. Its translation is CASSRDRGHYEQYF.

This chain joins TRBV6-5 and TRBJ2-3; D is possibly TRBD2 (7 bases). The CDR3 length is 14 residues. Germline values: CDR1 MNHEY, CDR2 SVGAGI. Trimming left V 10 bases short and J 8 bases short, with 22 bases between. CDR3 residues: CATKGGSGTLTQYF. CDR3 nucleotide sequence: TGTGCCACCAAGGGGGGGTCCGGGACCCTTACGCAGTATTTT.

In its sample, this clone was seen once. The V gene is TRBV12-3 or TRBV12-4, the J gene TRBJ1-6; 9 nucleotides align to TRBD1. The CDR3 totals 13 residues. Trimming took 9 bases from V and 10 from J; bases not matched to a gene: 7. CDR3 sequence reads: CASRGQGASPLHF. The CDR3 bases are TGTGCCAGTCGGGGACAGGGCGCGTCACCCCTCCACTTT.

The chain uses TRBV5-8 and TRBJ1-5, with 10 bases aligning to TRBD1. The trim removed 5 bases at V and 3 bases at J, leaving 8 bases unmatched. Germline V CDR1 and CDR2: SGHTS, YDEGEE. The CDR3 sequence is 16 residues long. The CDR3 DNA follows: TGTGCCAGCAGTCACCGACAGGGGGCATTCAATCAGCCCCAGCATTTT. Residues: CASSHRQGAFNQPQHF.

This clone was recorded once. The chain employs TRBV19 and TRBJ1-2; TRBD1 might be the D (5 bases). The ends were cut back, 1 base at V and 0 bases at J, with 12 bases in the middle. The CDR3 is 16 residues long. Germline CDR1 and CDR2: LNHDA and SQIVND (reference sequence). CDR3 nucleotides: TGTGCCAGTAGTATAGGCGGGGCAGCCACTAACTATGGCTACACCTTC. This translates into CASSIGGAATNYGYTF.

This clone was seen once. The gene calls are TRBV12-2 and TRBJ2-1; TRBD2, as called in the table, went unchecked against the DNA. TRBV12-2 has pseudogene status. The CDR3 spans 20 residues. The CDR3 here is CASRPPGLAGGGSSYNEQFF. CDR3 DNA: TGTGCAAGTCGCCCCCCAGGACTAGCGGGGGGGGGTAGCTCCTACAATGAGCAGTTCTTC.

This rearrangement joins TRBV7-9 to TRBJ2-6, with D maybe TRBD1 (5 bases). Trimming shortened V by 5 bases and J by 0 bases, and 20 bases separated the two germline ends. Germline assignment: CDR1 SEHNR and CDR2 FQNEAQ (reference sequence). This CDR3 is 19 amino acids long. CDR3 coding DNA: TGTGCCAGCAGCGAGCGAGTACAGGTAGAGAACTCTGGGGCCAACGTCCTGACTTTC. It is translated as CASSERVQVENSGANVLTF.

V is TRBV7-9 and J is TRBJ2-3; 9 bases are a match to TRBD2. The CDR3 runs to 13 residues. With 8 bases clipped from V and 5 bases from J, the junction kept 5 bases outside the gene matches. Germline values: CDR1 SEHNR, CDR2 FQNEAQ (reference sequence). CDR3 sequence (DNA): TGTGCCAGCTCCGGACTAGCGAGAGATACGCAGTATTTT. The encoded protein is CASSGLARDTQYF.

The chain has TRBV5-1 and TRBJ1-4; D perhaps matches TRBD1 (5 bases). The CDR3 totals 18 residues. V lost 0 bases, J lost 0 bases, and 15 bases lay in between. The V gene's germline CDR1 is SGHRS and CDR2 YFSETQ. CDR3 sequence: CASSLVAGQGATNEKLFF. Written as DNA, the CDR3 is TGCGCCAGCAGCTTGGTTGCGGGGCAAGGGGCAACTAATGAAAAACTGTTTTTT.

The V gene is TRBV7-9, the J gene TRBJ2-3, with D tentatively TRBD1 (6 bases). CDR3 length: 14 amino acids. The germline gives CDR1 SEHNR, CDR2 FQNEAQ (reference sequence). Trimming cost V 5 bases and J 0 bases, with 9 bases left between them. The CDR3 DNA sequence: TGTGCCAGCAGCCGGACAGAAAGCACAGATACGCAGTATTTT. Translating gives CASSRTESTDTQYF.

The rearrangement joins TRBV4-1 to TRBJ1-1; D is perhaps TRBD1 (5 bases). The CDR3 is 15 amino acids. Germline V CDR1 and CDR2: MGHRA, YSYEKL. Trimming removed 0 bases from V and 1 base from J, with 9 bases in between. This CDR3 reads CASSQERGANTEAFF. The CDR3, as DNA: TGCGCCAGCAGCCAAGAAAGGGGAGCGAACACTGAAGCTTTCTTT.

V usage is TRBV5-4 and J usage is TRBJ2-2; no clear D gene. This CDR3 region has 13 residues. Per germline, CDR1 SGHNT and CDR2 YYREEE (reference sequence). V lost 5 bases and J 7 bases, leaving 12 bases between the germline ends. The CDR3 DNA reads TGTGCCAGCAGACAACAAGGCGGCGGGGAGCTGTTTTTT. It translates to CASRQQGGGELFF.

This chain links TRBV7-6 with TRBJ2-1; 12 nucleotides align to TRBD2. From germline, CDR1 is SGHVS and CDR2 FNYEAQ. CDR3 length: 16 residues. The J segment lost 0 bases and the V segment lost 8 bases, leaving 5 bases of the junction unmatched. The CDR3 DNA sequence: TGTGCCAGCGGCCTAGCGGGGGGGATCTCCTACAATGAGCAGTTCTTC. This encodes CASGLAGGISYNEQFF.

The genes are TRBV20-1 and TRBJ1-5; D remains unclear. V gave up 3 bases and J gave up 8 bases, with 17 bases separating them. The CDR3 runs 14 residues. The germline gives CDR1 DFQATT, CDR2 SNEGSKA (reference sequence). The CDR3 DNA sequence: TGCAGTGCTAGTGAAGGGAACACTTTAGAGCCCCAGCATTTT. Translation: CSASEGNTLEPQHF.

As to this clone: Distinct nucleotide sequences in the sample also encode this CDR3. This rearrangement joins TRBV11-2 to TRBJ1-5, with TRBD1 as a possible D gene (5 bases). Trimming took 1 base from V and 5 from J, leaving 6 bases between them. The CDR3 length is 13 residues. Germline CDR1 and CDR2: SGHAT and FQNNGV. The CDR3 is CASSLGRDQPQHF. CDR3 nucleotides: TGTGCCAGCAGCTTAGGCAGGGATCAGCCCCAGCATTTT.

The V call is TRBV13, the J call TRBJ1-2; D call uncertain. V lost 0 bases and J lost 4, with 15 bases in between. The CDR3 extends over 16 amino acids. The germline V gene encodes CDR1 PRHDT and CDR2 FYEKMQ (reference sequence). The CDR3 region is CASSLGSSGGIYGYTF. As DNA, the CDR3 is TGTGCCAGCAGCTTAGGGTCTTCGGGTGGGATCTATGGCTACACCTTC.

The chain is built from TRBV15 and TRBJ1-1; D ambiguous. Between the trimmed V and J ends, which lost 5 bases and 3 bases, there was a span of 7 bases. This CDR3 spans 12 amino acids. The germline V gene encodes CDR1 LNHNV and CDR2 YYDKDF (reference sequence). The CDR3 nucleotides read TGTGCCACCAGCCCACGGGACACTGAAGCTTTCTTT. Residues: CATSPRDTEAFF.

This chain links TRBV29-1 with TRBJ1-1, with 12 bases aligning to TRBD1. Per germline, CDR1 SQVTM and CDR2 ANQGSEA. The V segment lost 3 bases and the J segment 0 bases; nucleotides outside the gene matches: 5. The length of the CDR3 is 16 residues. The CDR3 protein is CSVEPGTGGMNTEAFF. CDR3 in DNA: TGCAGCGTTGAGCCGGGGACAGGGGGCATGAACACTGAAGCTTTCTTT. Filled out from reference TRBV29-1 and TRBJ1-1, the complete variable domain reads SAVISQKPSRDICQRGTSLTIQCQVDSQVTMMFWYRQQPGQSLTLIATANQGSEATYESGFVIDKFPISRPNLTFSTLTVSNMSPEDSSIYLCSVEPGTGGMNTEAFFGQGTRLTVV.

CDR3 sequence reads: CASSKGGLGNTIYF. CDR3 nucleotides: TGTGCCAGTAGTAAGGGGGGACTTGGAAACACCATATATTTT. This chain connects TRBV19 to TRBJ1-3; TRBD1 is a possible D gene (6 bases). CDR1 and CDR2 from the germline V gene are LNHDA and SQIVND (reference sequence). Trimming pared 4 bases from V and 3 bases from J, leaving 10 bases between. The CDR3 contains 14 residues.

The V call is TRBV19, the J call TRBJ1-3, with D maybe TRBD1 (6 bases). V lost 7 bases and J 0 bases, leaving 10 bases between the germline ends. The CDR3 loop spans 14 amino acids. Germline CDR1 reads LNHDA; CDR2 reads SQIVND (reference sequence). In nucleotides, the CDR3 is TGTGCCAGTAATGGACAGAGCTCTGGAAACACCATATATTTT. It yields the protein CASNGQSSGNTIYF.